Reported below is one TCR beta chain. Its specificity is unknown. This entry belongs to a study of human T cells and chemical hapten exposure. Findings of the study overall: Positive correlation was observed between PT1 expanded TCR counts and patch test score. With regard to DPC sensitization, TCRs above 1 in 1000 frequency did not change. Large CDR3 similarity clusters arose significantly more often from expanded TCRs than from controls.

TCRdb fed the RACE reads into MiXCR, producing one record per CDR3 protein. The sample holds roughly 380,000 distinct CDR3 sequences, 5.1% seen once. The time point was: pre-sensitization, week 0. The treatment was: therapeutic diphenylcyclopropenone sensitization with weekly scalp DPC. The TCR was taken from a woman aged 45-65 years with alopecia areata. Some clones in this sample may be carry-over from other donors' samples. Specimen: whole blood, collected in connection with sensitization to the hapten diphenylcyclopropenone (DPC).

CDR3 sequence (DNA): TGTGCCAGCAGCTTGGGCAGGGTTAGCAATCAGCCCCAGCATTTT. This sequence encodes CASSLGRVSNQPQHF. This chain links TRBV5-8 with TRBJ1-5, with a weak D call TRBD1 (5 bases). Germline V gene data show CDR1 as SGHTS and CDR2 as YDEGEE. This CDR3 spans 15 amino acids. Trimming cost V 0 bases and J 0 bases, with 7 bases left between them.